This T cell receptor beta chain is drawn from a study of CD8+ T cells in alopecia areata. Extraction of RNA preceded its reverse transcription into cDNA, which served as the sequencing template. Profiling relied on immunoSEQ multiplex PCR, and the TCRdb table lists in-frame clones only, not all of them. The sample holds 95,000 to 100,000 clones, approximately 66% seen once. Described treatment: oral pan-JAK inhibitor, 5-10 mg twice daily. CDR1 MGHRA and CDR2 YSYEKL come from the germline V gene. CDR3 size: 15 residues. V was pared by 3 bases and J by 4 bases, with 2 bases of the junction left unmatched.

The chain employs TRBV4-1 and TRBJ2-2, with 10 positions matching TRBD2. This TCR derives from a human donor with alopecia areata. The sequencing here drew on CD8+ T cells sorted from blood, taken at week 4, from a patient treated with tofacitinib. Written as DNA, the CDR3 is TGCGCCAGCAGCCATCTAGCGGGAGCCACCGGGGAGCTGTTTTTT. Amino acid sequence: CASSHLAGATGELFF.